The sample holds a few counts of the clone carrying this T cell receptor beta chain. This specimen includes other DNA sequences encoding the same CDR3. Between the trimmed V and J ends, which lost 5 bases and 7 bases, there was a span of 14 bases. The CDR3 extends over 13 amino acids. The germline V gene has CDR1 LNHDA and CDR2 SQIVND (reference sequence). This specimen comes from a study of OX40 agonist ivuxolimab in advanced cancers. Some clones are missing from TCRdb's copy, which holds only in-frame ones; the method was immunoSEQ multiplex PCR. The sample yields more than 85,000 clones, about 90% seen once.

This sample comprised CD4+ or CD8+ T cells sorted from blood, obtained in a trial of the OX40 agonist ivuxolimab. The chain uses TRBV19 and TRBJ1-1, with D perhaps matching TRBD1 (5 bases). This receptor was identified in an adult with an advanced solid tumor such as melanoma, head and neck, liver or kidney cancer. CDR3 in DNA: TGTGCCAGTAGTCCCGGGGGATTGGGTGAAGCTTTCTTT. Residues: CASSPGGLGEAFF.